Each of the 7 T cell receptor beta chains below was sequenced from the same sample in a study of cytomegalovirus exposure and HLA in healthy donors (dated by TCRdb to about 2017). The library came from the immunoSEQ multiplex PCR assay. For the multiplex PCR, a mixture combining 60 forward primers for TCR Vbeta segments and 13 reverse primers for TCR Jbeta segments was used. TCRdb took this table from immuneACCESS and kept in-frame rearrangements with V and J called. Such tables lack part of the clones; where checked against another copy, unresolved V genes explain under half of the gap, and the rest is unexplained. This sample holds around 160,000 clones; roughly four fifths were observed only once. Less than 3.5% of the sample belongs to the ten largest clones. The sequencing sample was made of PBMCs. These receptors originate from a man aged 40-49 years in good health and CMV-seropositive.

CDR3: CASSLRLGGSTDTQYF. The CDR3 DNA is TGTGCCAGCAGCCTAAGGTTAGGGGGCAGCACAGATACGCAGTATTTT. The rearrangement links TRBV7-2 to TRBJ2-3; 7 bases align to TRBD1. The CDR3 length is 16 residues. The ends lost 5 bases at V and 0 bases at J; junction bases unmatched: 8. From germline, CDR1 is SGHTA and CDR2 FQGNSA. The full variable domain, its missing parts supplied by reference TRBV7-2 and TRBJ2-3, is GAGVSQSPSNKVTEKGKDVELRCDPISGHTALYWYRQSLGQGLEFLIYFQGNSAPDKSGLPSDRFSAERTGGSVSTLTIQRTQQEDSAVYLCASSLRLGGSTDTQYFGPGTRLTVL.

On this clone: An end of the junction differs from the germline gene, which may be a read error. V and J are TRBV7-9 and TRBJ1-4, with D unresolved. CDR3 length equals 15 residues. CDR1 and CDR2 from the germline V gene are SEHNR and FQNEAQ (reference sequence). CDR3: CANSLVTSPNEKLFF. CDR3 bases: TGTGCCAACAGCTTAGTGACTTCCCCGAATGAAAAACTGTTTTTT.

The chain uses TRBV2 and TRBJ2-3; possible D gene TRBD2, 6 bases. V lost 5 bases to trimming and J lost 0 bases, with 12 bases between them. In germline, CDR1 is SNHLY, CDR2 FYNNEI. The CDR3 contains 15 residues. This CDR3 is CASSPASVSTDTQYF. The CDR3 DNA follows: TGTGCCAGCAGTCCAGCTAGCGTCAGCACAGATACGCAGTATTTT.

The V call is TRBV18, the J call TRBJ2-7, with TRBD1 matching 7 bases. Per germline, CDR1 KGHSH and CDR2 LQKENI. The CDR3 covers 14 residues. V trimming: 3 bases; J trimming: 5 bases; junction bases outside the gene matches: 7. This CDR3 reads CASSPNRGLDEQYF. CDR3 nucleotides: TGTGCCAGCTCACCTAACAGGGGTCTGGACGAGCAGTACTTC.

The chain couples TRBV6-5 to TRBJ2-2; TRBD1 agrees at 7 bases. Germline CDR1 is MNHEY and CDR2 is SVGAGI. V shed 3 bases, J shed 6 bases, and the junction held 7 bases outside the gene matches. CDR3 length: 15 amino acids. CDR3: CASSYSTGDPGELFF. The CDR3 nucleotides read TGTGCCAGCAGTTATAGCACAGGGGATCCCGGGGAGCTGTTTTTT.

Only a few counts were recorded for this clone. The chain combines TRBV7-2 with TRBJ2-7; 7 bases map to TRBD2. Germline V gene sequence: CDR1 SGHTA, CDR2 FQGNSA. The V segment lost 5 bases and the J segment 3 bases; nucleotides outside the gene matches: 7. There are 14 residues in the CDR3. Here the CDR3 DNA reads TGTGCCAGCAGCCATGAGCGGGACTACTACGAGCAGTACTTC. It is translated as CASSHERDYYEQYF.

This chain connects TRBV25-1 to TRBJ2-1, with D tentatively TRBD1 (6 bases). The CDR3 totals 15 residues. V lost 2 bases and J 7 bases, leaving 15 bases between the germline ends. Per germline, CDR1 MGHDK and CDR2 SYGVNS. The CDR3 region is CASSEPGQSGNEQFF. CDR3 coding DNA: TGTGCCAGCAGTGAACCCGGACAGTCAGGGAATGAGCAGTTCTTC. Using reference TRBV25-1 and TRBJ2-1 for the parts outside the CDR3, the full variable domain is EADIYQTPRYLVIGTGKKITLECSQTMGHDKMYWYQQDPGMELHLIHYSYGVNSTEKGDLSSESTVSRIRTEHFPLTLESARPSHTSQYLCASSEPGQSGNEQFFGPGTRLTVL.